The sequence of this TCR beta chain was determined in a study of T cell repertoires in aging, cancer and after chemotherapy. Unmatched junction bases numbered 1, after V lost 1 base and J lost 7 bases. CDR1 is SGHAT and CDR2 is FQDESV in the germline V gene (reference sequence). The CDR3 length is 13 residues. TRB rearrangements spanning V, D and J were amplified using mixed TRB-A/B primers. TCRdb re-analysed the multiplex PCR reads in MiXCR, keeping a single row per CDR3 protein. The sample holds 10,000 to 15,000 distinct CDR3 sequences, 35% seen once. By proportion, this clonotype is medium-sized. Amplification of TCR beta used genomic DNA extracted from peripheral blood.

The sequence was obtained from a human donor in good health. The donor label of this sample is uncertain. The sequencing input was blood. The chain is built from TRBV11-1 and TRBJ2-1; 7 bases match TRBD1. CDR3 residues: CASSLGRGNEQFF. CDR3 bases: TGTGCCAGCAGCTTAGGCAGGGGGAATGAGCAGTTCTTC. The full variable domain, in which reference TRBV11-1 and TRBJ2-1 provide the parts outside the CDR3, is EAEVAQSPRYKITEKSQAVAFWCDPISGHATLYWYRQILGQGPELLVQFQDESVVDDSQLPKDRFSAERLKGVDSTLKIQPAELGDSAMYLCASSLGRGNEQFFGPGTRLTVL.